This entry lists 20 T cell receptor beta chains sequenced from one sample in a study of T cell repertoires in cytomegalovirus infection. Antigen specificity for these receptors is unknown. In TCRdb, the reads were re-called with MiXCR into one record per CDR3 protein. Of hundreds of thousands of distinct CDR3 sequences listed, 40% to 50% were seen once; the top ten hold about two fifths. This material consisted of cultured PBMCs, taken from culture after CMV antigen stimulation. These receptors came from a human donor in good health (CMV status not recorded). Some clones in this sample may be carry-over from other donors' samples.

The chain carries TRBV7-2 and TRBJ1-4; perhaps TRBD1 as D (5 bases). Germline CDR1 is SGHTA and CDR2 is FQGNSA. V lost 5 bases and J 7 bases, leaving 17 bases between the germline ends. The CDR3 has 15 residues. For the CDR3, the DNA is TGTGCCAGCAGCGTGACAGCTATGGTCTCTGAAAAACTGTTTTTT. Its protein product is CASSVTAMVSEKLFF.

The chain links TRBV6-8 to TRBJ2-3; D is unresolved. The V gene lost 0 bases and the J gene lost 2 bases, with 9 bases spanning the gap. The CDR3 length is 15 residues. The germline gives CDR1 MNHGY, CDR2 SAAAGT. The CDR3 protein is CASSYSPGNTDTQYF. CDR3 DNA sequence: TGTGCCAGCAGTTACTCTCCTGGCAACACAGATACGCAGTATTTT.

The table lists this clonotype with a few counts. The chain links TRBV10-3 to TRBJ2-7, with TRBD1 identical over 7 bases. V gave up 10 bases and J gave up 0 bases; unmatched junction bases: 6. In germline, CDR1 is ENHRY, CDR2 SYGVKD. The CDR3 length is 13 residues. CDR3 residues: CATGTVSSYEQYF. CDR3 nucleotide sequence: TGTGCCACCGGGACAGTCAGCTCCTACGAGCAGTACTTC.

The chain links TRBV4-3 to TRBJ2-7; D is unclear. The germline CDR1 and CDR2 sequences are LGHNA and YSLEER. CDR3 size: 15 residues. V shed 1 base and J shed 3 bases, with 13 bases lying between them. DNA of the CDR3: TGCGCCAGCAGCCAAGGGCCGCGCAACGACTACGAGCAGTACTTC. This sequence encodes CASSQGPRNDYEQYF.

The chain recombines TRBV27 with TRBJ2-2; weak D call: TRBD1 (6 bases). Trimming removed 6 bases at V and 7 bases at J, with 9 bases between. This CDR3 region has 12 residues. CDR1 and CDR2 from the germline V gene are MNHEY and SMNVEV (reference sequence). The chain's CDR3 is CASRPDSGELFF. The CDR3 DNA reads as TGTGCCAGCAGGCCGGACAGCGGGGAGCTGTTTTTT.

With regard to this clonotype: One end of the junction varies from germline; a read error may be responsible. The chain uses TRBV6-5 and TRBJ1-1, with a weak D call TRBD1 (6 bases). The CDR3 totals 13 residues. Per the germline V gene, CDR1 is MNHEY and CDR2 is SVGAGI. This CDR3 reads CASSYSRDTEAFF. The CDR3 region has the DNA TGTGCCAGCAGTTACTCAAGGGACACCGAAGCTTTCTTT.

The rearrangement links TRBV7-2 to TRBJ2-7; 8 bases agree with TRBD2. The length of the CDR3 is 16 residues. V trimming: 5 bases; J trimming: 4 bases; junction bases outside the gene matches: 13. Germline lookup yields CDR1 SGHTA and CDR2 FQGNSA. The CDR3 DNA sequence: TGTGCCAGCAGCCCCCGAAGGAGCGGGGGACTATACGAGCAGTACTTC. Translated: CASSPRRSGGLYEQYF.

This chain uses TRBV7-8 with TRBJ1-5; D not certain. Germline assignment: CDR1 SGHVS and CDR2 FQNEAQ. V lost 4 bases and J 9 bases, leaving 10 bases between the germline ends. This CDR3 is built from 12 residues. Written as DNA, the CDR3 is TGTGCCAGCAGCTCCATGGGCGGGCCCCAGCATTTT. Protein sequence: CASSSMGGPQHF.

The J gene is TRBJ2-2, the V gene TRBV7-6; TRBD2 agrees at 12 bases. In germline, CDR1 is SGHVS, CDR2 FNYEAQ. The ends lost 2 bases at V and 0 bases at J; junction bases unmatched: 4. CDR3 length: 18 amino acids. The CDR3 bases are TGTGCCAGCAGCTTATTCGCTAGCGGGGGGGCGAACACCGGGGAGCTGTTTTTT. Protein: CASSLFASGGANTGELFF.

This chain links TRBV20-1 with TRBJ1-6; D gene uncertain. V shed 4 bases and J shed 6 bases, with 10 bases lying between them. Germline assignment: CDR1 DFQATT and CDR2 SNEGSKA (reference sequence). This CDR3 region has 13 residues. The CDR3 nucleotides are TGCAGTGCTAACCGGGATACTAATTCACCCCTCCACTTT. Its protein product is CSANRDTNSPLHF.

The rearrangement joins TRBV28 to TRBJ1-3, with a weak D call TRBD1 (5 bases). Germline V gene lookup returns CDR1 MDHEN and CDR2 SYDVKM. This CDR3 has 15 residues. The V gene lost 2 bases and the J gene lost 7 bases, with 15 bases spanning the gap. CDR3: CASSLGSFPGNTIYF. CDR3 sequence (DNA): TGTGCCAGCAGTTTAGGGTCCTTCCCAGGGAACACCATATATTTT.

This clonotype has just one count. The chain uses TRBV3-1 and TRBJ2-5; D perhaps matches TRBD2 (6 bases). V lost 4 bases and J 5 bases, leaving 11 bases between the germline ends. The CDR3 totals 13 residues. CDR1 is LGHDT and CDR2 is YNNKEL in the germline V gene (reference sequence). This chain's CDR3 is CASSRLVMETQYF. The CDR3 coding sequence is TGTGCCAGCAGCCGACTAGTAATGGAGACCCAGTACTTC.

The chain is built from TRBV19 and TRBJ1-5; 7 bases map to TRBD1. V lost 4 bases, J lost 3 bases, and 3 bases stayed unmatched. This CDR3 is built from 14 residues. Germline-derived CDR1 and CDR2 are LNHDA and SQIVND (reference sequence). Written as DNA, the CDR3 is TGTGCCAGTAGTACGGGACAGACCAATCAGCCCCAGCATTTT. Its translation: CASSTGQTNQPQHF.

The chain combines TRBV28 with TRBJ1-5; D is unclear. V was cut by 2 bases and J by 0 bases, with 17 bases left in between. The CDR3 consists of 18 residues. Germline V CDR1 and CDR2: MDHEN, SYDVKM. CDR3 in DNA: TGTGCCAGCAGTTTAAGAGACGGGCCTGGACGTAGCAATCAGCCCCAGCATTTT. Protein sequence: CASSLRDGPGRSNQPQHF.

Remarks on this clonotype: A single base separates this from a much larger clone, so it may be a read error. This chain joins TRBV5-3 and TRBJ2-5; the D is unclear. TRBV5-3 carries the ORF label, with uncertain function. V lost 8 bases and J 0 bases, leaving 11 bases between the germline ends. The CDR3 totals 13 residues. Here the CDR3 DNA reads TGTGCCAGCAGATTCGGACACCAAGAGACCCAGTACTTC. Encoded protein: CASRFGHQETQYF.

CDR3 sequence reads: CASSYSWLDSSYEQYF. CDR3 in DNA: TGTGCCAGCAGTTACTCGTGGTTAGACAGCTCCTACGAGCAGTACTTC. The chain employs TRBV6-2 or TRBV6-3 and TRBJ2-7; D may be TRBD1 (5 bases). This CDR3 is 16 amino acids long. Trimming removed 0 bases at V and 0 bases at J, with 12 bases between. Germline V gives CDR1 MNHEY, CDR2 SVGEGT.

The CDR3 DNA reads TGCAGTGCTAAATCCCGACAAGGCTACGAGCAGTACTTC. This codes for CSAKSRQGYEQYF. This sequence joins TRBV20-1 and TRBJ2-7; D is unclear. The V gene lost 4 bases and the J gene lost 3 bases, with 13 bases spanning the gap. The CDR3 covers 13 residues. The germline V gene encodes CDR1 DFQATT and CDR2 SNEGSKA (reference sequence).

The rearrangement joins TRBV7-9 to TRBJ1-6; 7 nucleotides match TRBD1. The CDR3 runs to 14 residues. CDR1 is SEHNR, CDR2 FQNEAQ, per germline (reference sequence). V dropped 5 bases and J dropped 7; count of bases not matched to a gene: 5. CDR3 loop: CASSVGTANSPLHF. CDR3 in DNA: TGTGCCAGCAGCGTTGGGACAGCGAATTCACCCCTCCACTTT.

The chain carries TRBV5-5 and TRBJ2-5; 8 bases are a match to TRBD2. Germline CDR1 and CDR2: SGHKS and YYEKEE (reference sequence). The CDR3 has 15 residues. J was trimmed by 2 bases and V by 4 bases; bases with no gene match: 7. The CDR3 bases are TGTGCCAGCAGCCGTCCGGGGGGGGGGCAAGAGACCCAGTACTTC. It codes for CASSRPGGGQETQYF.

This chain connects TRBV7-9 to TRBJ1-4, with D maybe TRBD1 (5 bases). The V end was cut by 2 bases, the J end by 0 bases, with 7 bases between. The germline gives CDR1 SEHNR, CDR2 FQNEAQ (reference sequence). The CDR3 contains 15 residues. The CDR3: CASSLSTATNEKLFF. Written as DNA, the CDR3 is TGTGCCAGCAGCTTATCGACAGCAACTAATGAAAAACTGTTTTTT.